The present entry profiles one TCR beta chain with its context. What it binds is not known. A much larger clone differs from this one at a single base, so this may be a read error. The sample comes from a study of T cell repertoires in cytomegalovirus infection. TCRdb reprocessed the reads via MiXCR and lists one record per CDR3 protein. The sample records fewer than 1,000,000 distinct CDR3 sequences, roughly 31% being singletons. This TCR was recovered from a human donor in good health (CMV status not recorded). Some clones in this sample may be carry-over from other donors' samples. The sequencing used cultured CD8+ T cells from PBMCs, collected from culture after CMV antigen stimulation.

DNA for the CDR3: TGTGCCAACAGCCCACCTAGCGGGGGGACCTACAATGAGCAGTTCTTC. Protein sequence: CANSPPSGGTYNEQFF. The chain recombines TRBV7-3 with TRBJ2-1, with 11 bases that match TRBD2. CDR1 is SGHTA, CDR2 FQGTGA, per germline. The length of the CDR3 is 16 residues.